The source of this T cell receptor beta chain is a study of T cells in Graves' hyperthyroidism and ophthalmopathy (dated by TCRdb to the late 2010s). Regarding the study in general: Peripheral blood samples were taken at the time of initial diagnosis, prior to any treatment. Prospective prediction of ophthalmopathy was tested in an independent validation cohort consisting of 18 hyperthyroidism patients and approximately 16 patients who later progressed to ophthalmopathy. A discovery cohort of around 100 patients, about 44 with Graves' ophthalmopathy and over 55 with stable Graves' hyperthyroidism, was used to find distinguishing TCR V-J signatures. Following sampling, methimazole starting at 30 mg daily was given to hyperthyroidism patients, and high-dose intravenous methylprednisolone was given to ophthalmopathy patients. TCR Vbeta CDR3 sequencing of some 140 peripheral blood samples (about 45 ophthalmopathy, 70 to 85 hyperthyroidism and around 17 progressor patients) is reported in the paper. The roughly 91 discovery patients were randomly divided into training and test sets at a 7:3 ratio. Thyroid tissue and blood T-cell repertoires from roughly six Graves' hyperthyroidism patients were also compared in the study. Broader findings and caveats from the paper: No statistical method was used to set the sample size in advance, and investigators knew the group allocation. Most expanded thyroid clonotypes (frequency above 0.001) were also found in blood, which suggests that blood repertoires may mirror thyroid immune responses. In cross-validation, a model built on a 13 V-J signature told ophthalmopathy apart from stable hyperthyroidism with approximately 90% sensitivity and approximately 81% specificity, and in testing the same model reached 80%/75%. In validation, the model predicted progression to ophthalmopathy a median of roughly 6.1 months before onset, with about 70% sensitivity and roughly 72% specificity.

Points on this clonotype: The clone's antigen remains unknown. Mismatch with germline at one junction end may stem from a read error.

Hyperthyroidism patients were aged 18 to 65 years and newly diagnosed, with disease duration of less than 2 months. Patients with uncontrolled infections, other autoimmune diseases, pregnancy or lactation were excluded. Diagnoses relied on clinical symptoms, serum thyroxine and TRAb, thyroid ultrasound and orbital computed tomography. Blood from progressor patients was collected at the time of first diagnosis with hyperthyroidism, before any ophthalmopathy symptoms had appeared. PBMCs were separated from 8 to 10 ml of fresh peripheral blood using Ficoll-Paque density gradient centrifugation. Progressor patients were first diagnosed with Graves' hyperthyroidism and then developed ophthalmopathy during follow-up. Total RNA was extracted using Trizol reagent, and RNA quality was assessed on an Agilent 2100 Bioanalyzer. The TCR beta CDR3 regions were amplified from RNA transcripts. For the first round of RT-PCR on the TCR CDR3, the HTBI primer set was used together with the Qiagen OneStep RT-PCR kit. The libraries were constructed in a second round of multiplex PCR and then size-selected and purified. The libraries were sequenced on an Illumina HiSeq2000 using paired-end 100 bp reads. Per the source publication's procedure: SOAPnuke was used to process the raw data, throwing out any read that contained adapters or uncalled bases, had a mean Phred below 15, or lacked an exact constant-primer or identifier match. COPE v1.2.5 was used to merge high-quality paired reads, and clonotypes were defined as unique nucleotide sequences. Clonotypes were aligned to IMGT TRBV, TRBD and TRBJ reference segments using MiTCR v1.1. The analysis included only V-J combinations with a frequency above 0.0001, which together covered more than 98% of the repertoires. The TCS score was defined as F50 (clonal expansion) divided by E x V (chaos), with BLOSUM62-based TCRdist calculated between CDR3 peptides within each V-J. Welch's t-statistics and random forest reduced 500 to 650 V-J features to roughly 13, which were used in a naive Bayes classifier (R e1071). TCRdb applied fastp at Q25 and MiXCR to the public reads, then kept only in-frame beta chains. A single entry per CDR3 protein holds the most common genes and DNA from its merged rows. TCRdb, rather than the study authors, made the V and J calls. The sample contains approximately 270,000 distinct CDR3 sequences, more than 12% of them found a single time. The ten largest account for more than 10% of the sample.

Taken from cysteine to phenylalanine, the CDR3 has 13 residues. Here the CDR3 DNA is all that survives: 39 bases in frame from base 1. In the germline V gene (reference sequence), CDR1 corresponds to DFQATT and CDR2 to SNEGSKA. The receptor comes from a woman between 40 and 55 years old with Graves' hyperthyroidism that later progressed to Graves' ophthalmopathy. Source material: blood. The rearranged chain carries TRBV20-1 and TRBJ1-5, with the D gene not confidently named. The DNA sequence is given as TGCAGTGCTAGAGAGGTTTTGGATCAGTCCCAGCATTTT. Protein translation: CSAREVLDQSQHF.